The clone carrying this T cell receptor (beta chain) appeared a few times. Between the trimmed V and J ends, which lost 5 bases and 1 base, there was a span of 16 bases. Germline V gene lookup returns CDR1 SGHKS and CDR2 YYEKEE (reference sequence). The CDR3 has 15 residues. The data are from a study of blood T cell repertoires in COVID-19. Study-wide background: COVID-19 samples, acute and convalescent, were from the United States, Italy and Spain. PBMCs, B-cell-depleted T cells, or T cells provided the cDNA or gDNA that made up the material.

Per the authors' pipeline: It was from reference gene primer amplification that nucleated cell counts were estimated. Some clones are missing from TCRdb's copy, which holds only in-frame ones; the method was immunoSEQ multiplex PCR. V and J calls and clone size come straight from that table; D and trimming were deduced from the DNA. The table lists about 120,000 clones, around 79% of them singletons. This TCR was sampled from an elderly woman with active or convalescent COVID-19. Sequencing was carried out using peripheral blood. This chain joins TRBV5-5 and TRBJ2-7, with D possibly TRBD1 on 6 matching bases. DNA for the CDR3: TGTGCCAGCAGTCAAAACAGGGAACAGTCCTACGAGCAGTACTTC. Translating it yields CASSQNREQSYEQYF.